The 9 T cell receptor beta chains given below trace back to one sample, sequenced in a study of CD8+CD57+ T cells in acquired aplastic anemia. Genomic DNA templated the TCR beta VDJ and CDR3 profiling. TCRdb re-called the reads with MiXCR, one entry per CDR3 protein. This repertoire shows approximately 170,000 distinct CDR3 sequences, less than 70% found once; its top ten account for roughly 15%. Sample: sorted CD4+, CD8+, or CD8+CD57+ T cells (not recorded which) from PBMCs. Receptor source: a human donor in good health, serving as a control.

This clonotype was found many times. This rearrangement joins TRBV3-1 to TRBJ2-5; possible D gene TRBD1, 6 bases. The length of the CDR3 is 15 residues. Trimming took off 4 bases at V and 1 base at J, with 13 bases between the two ends. Germline V gives CDR1 LGHDT, CDR2 YNNKEL (reference sequence). The CDR3 loop is CASSLRDTSQETQYF. CDR3 DNA: TGTGCCAGCAGCCTCCGGGACACCAGCCAAGAGACCCAGTACTTC.

This clonotype was seen ten or more times. The chain uses TRBV5-4 and TRBJ1-3; D is perhaps TRBD1 (5 bases). Trimming removed 2 bases from V and 0 bases from J, with 9 bases in between. This CDR3 contains 15 residues. CDR1 is SGHNT and CDR2 is YYREEE in the germline V gene (reference sequence). The CDR3 DNA follows: TGTGCCAGCAGCTTTGGGGGGATCTCTGGAAACACCATATATTTT. Translated, it gives CASSFGGISGNTIYF.

This clonotype was seen many times. The chain carries TRBV7-2 and TRBJ2-3, with D maybe TRBD2 (5 bases). The V end lost 5 bases, the J end lost 4 bases, and 22 bases lay between the germline ends. The CDR3 spans 17 residues. Germline V gene data show CDR1 as SGHTA and CDR2 as FQGNSA. CDR3 in amino acids: CASSPRDWTKVPDTQYF. DNA of the CDR3: TGTGCCAGCAGCCCGAGGGATTGGACGAAGGTCCCAGATACGCAGTATTTT.

On this clonotype: A junction boundary mismatches the germline segment, possibly from a read error. The J gene is TRBJ2-5, the V gene TRBV19; no clear D. Germline CDR1 reads LNHDA; CDR2 reads SQIVND (reference sequence). The CDR3 extends over 13 amino acids. The CDR3 DNA is TGTGCCAGTCGTATAGCTGGTTCCGAGACCCAGTACTTC. This codes for CASRIAGSETQYF.

To note about this clonotype: This may be a read error, as it is one base from a much larger clone. The chain couples TRBV3-1 to TRBJ2-7; perhaps D is TRBD1 or TRBD2 (5 bases each). This CDR3 is built from 16 residues. CDR1 LGHDT and CDR2 YNNKEL come from the germline V gene (reference sequence). The germline V and J ends were trimmed by 3 bases and 5 bases, with 20 bases remaining between them. CDR3 sequence: CASSQARDGAFHEQYF. The CDR3 coding sequence is TGTGCCAGCAGCCAGGCCAGGGACGGTGCCTTCCACGAGCAGTACTTC.

In this sample, this clonotype turned up many times. The J gene is TRBJ1-2, the V gene TRBV7-2; D ambiguous. Germline lookup yields CDR1 SGHTA and CDR2 FQGNSA. V was pared by 4 bases and J by 3 bases, with 15 bases between. The CDR3 sequence is 15 residues long. In DNA, the CDR3 is TGTGCCAGCAGCTCAAGTGGAAGTTACTACTATGGCTACACCTTC. Its translation is CASSSSGSYYYGYTF.

This clonotype was detected a few times. The V and J genes are TRBV21-1 and TRBJ1-3. TRBV21-1 is marked as a pseudogene. CDR3 length: 15 residues. The CDR3 nucleotides are TGTGCCAGCAGCAAAGTTAAGTATTCTGGAAACACCATATATTTT. This codes for CASSKVKYSGNTIYF.

This clonotype was seen repeatedly, ten times or more. The V call is TRBV19, the J call TRBJ1-3, with a tentative D call TRBD1 (6 bases). Germline V gene data show CDR1 as LNHDA and CDR2 as SQIVND (reference sequence). The CDR3 totals 16 residues. With 7 bases removed from V and 1 base from J, the gap between germline ends came to 17 bases. CDR3 sequence (DNA): TGTGCCAGTACCTTACAGGGCGGCAGGTCTGGAAACACCATATATTTT. Translation: CASTLQGGRSGNTIYF. The full variable domain, completed using reference TRBV19 and TRBJ1-3, is DGGITQSPKYLFRKEGQNVTLSCEQNLNHDAMYWYRQDPGQGLRLIYYSQIVNDFQKGDIAEGYSVSREKKESFPLTVTSAQKNPTAFYLCASTLQGGRSGNTIYFGEGSWLTVV.

The chain employs TRBV7-3 and TRBJ2-7; weak D call: TRBD1 (6 bases). Trimming left V 5 bases short and J 2 bases short, with 16 bases between. The length of the CDR3 is 15 residues. Germline assignment: CDR1 SGHTA and CDR2 FQGTGA. The CDR3 DNA reads as TGTGCCAGCAGCCCCTACGTGCAGGGGACCTACGAGCAGTACTTC. Translation gives CASSPYVQGTYEQYF.